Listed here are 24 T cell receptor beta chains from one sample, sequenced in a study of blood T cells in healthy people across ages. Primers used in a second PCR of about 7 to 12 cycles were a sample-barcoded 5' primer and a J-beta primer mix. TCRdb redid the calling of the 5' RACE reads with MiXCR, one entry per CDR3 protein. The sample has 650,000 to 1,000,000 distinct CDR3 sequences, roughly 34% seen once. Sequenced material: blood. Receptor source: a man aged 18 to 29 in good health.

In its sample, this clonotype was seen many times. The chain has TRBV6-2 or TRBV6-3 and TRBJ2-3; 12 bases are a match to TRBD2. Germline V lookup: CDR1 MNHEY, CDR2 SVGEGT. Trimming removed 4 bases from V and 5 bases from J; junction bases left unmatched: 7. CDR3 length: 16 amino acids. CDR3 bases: TGTGCCAGCAGTTTATCTAGCGGGGGGGCCCGAGATACGCAGTATTTT. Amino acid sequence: CASSLSSGGARDTQYF.

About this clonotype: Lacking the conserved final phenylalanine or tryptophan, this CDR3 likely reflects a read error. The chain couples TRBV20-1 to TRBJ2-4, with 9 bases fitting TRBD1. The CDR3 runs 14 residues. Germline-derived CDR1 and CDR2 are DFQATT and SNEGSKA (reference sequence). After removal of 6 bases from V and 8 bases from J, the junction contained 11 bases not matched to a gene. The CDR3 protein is CSAQPGQGRDIQYY. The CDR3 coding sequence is TGCAGTGCCCAGCCGGGACAGGGTCGAGACATTCAGTACTAC.

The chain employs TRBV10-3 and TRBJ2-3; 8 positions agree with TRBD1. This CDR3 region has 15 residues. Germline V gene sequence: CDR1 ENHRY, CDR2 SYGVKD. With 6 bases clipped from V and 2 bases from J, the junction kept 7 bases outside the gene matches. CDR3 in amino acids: CAIRATGENTDTQYF. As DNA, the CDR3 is TGTGCCATCAGGGCGACAGGGGAAAACACAGATACGCAGTATTTT.

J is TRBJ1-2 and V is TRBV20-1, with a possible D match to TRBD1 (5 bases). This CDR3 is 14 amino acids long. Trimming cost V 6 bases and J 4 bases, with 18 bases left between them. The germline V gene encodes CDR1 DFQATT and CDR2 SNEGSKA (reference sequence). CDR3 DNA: TGCAGTGCCAAACTGCAGGGCGGCAGCTATGGCTACACCTTC. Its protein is CSAKLQGGSYGYTF.

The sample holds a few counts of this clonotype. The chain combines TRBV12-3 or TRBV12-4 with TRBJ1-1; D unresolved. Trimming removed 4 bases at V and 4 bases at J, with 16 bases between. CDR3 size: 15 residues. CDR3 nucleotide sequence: TGTGCCAGCAGTTCCCGGGGAGGGTGGTTCACTGAAGCTTTCTTT. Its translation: CASSSRGGWFTEAFF.

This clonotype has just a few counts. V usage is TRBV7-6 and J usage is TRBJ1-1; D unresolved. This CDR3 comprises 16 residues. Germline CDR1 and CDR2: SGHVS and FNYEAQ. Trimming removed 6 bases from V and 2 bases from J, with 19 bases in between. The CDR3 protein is CASSNYPRTENTEAFF. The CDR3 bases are TGTGCCAGCAGTAATTACCCTCGGACGGAAAACACTGAAGCTTTCTTT.

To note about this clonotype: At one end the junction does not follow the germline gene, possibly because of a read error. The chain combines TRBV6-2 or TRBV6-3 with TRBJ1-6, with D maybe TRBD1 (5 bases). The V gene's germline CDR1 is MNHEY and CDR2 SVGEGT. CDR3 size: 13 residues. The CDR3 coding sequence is TGTGCCAGCAGTTACCCGGGGCATTCAGCCCTCCACTTT. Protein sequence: CASSYPGHSALHF.

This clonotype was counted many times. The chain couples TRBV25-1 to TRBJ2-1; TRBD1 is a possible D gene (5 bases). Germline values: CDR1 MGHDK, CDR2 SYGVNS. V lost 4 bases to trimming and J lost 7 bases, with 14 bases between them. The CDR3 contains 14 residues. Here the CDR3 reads CASSVSRVGNEQFF. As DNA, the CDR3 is TGTGCCAGCAGTGTGTCCAGGGTCGGGAATGAGCAGTTCTTC.

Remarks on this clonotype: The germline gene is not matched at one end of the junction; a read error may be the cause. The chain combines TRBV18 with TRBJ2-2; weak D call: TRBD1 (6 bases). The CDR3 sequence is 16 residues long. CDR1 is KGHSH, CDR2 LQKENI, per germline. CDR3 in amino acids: CASSPQQGANTGELFF. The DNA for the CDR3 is TGTGCCAGCTCACCTCAACAGGGAGCGAACACCGGGGAGTTGTTTTTT.

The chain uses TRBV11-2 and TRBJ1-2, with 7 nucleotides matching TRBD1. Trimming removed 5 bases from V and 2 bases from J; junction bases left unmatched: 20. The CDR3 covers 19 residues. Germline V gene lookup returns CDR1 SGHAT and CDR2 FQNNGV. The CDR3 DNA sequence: TGTGCCAGCAGCCTTCCCCCGTGGCAGAAATCGGACAGGAACTATGGCTACACCTTC. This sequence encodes CASSLPPWQKSDRNYGYTF.

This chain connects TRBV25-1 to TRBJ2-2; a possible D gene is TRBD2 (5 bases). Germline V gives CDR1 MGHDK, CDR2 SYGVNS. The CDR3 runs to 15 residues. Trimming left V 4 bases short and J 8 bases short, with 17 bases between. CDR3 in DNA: TGTGCCAGCAGTGCCGTCGAGAGGGTCGCAGGGGAGCTGTTTTTT. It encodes CASSAVERVAGELFF. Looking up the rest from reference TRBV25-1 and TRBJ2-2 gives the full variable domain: EADIYQTPRYLVIGTGKKITLECSQTMGHDKMYWYQQDPGMELHLIHYSYGVNSTEKGDLSSESTVSRIRTEHFPLTLESARPSHTSQYLCASSAVERVAGELFFGEGSRLTVL.

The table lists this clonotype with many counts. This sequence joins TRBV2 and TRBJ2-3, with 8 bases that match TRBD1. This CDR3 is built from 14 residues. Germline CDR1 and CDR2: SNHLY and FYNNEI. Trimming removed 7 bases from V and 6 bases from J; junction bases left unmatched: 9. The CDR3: CASTERTGRDTQYF. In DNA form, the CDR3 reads TGTGCCAGCACCGAGCGGACAGGGCGGGATACGCAGTATTTT.

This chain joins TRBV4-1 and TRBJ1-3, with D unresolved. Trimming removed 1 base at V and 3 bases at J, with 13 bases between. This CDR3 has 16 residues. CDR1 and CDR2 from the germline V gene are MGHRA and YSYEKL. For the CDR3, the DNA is TGCGCCAGCAGCCAAGTTTCAACCGATCTTGGAAACACCATATATTTT. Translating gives CASSQVSTDLGNTIYF.

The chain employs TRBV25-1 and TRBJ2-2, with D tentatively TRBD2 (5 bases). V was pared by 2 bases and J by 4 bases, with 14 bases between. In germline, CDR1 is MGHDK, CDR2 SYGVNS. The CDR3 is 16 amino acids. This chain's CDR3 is CASSEVGAPGTGELFF. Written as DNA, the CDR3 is TGTGCCAGCAGTGAAGTGGGAGCACCGGGCACCGGGGAGCTGTTTTTT.

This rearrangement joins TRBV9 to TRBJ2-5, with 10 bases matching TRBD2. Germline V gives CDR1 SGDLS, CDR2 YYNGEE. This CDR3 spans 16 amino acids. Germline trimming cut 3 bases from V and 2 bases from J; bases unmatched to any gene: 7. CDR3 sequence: CASSDDVAGGQETQYF. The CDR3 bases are TGTGCCAGCAGCGATGATGTAGCGGGGGGACAAGAGACCCAGTACTTC.

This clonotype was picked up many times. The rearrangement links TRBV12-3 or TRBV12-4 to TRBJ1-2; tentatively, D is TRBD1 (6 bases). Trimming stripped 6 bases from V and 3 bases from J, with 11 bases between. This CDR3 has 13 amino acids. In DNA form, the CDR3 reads TGTGCCAGCAGCCTACAGGGAGACTATGGCTACACCTTC. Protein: CASSLQGDYGYTF.

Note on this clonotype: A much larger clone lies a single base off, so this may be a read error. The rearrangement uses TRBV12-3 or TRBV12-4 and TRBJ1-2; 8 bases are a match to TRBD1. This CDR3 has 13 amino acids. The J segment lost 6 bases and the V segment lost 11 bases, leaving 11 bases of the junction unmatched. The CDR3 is CAGKAGGGDGYTF. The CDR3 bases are TGTGCCGGCAAGGCAGGGGGCGGGGATGGCTACACCTTC.

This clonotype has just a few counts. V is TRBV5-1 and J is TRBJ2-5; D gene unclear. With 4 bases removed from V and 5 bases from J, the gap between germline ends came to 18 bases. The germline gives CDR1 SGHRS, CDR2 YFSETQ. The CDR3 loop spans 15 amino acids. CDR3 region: CASSLRATTGETQYF. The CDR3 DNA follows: TGCGCCAGCAGCCTCCGGGCAACGACTGGGGAGACCCAGTACTTC.

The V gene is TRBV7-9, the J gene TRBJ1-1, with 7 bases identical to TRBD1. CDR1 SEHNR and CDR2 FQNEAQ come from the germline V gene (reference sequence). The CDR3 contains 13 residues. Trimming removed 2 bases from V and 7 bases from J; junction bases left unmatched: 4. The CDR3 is CASSLSGTDEAFF. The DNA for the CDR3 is TGTGCCAGCAGCTTATCTGGGACAGATGAAGCTTTCTTT.

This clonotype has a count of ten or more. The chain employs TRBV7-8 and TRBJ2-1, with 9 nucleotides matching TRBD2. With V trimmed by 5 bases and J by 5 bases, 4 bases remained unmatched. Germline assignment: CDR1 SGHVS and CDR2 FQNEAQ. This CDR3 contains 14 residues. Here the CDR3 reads CASSRTSVHNEQFF. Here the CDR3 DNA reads TGTGCCAGCAGCCGGACTAGCGTTCACAATGAGCAGTTCTTC.

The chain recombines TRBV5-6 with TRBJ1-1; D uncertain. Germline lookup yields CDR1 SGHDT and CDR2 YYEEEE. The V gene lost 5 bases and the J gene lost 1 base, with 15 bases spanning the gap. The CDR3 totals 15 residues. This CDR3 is CASSPKLLKNTEAFF. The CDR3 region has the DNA TGTGCCAGCAGTCCTAAACTTCTTAAGAACACTGAAGCTTTCTTT.

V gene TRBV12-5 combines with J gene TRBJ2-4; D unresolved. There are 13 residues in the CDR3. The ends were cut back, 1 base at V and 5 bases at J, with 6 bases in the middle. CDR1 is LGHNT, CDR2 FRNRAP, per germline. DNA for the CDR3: TGTGCTAGTGGTTTGGACTCGGAAAACATTCAGTACTTC. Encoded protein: CASGLDSENIQYF.

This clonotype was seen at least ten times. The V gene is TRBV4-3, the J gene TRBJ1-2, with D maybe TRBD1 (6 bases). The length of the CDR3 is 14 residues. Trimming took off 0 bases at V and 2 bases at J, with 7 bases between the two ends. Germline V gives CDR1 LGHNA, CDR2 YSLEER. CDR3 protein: CASSQDTGNYGYTF. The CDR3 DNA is TGCGCCAGCAGCCAAGACACAGGGAACTATGGCTACACCTTC.

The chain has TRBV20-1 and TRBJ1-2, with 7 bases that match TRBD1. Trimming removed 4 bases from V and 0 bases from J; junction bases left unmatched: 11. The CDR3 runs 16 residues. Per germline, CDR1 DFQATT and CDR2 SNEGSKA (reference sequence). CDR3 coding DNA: TGCAGTGCTAAGATCGTCACAGGGGCTACTAACTATGGCTACACCTTC. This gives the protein CSAKIVTGATNYGYTF.